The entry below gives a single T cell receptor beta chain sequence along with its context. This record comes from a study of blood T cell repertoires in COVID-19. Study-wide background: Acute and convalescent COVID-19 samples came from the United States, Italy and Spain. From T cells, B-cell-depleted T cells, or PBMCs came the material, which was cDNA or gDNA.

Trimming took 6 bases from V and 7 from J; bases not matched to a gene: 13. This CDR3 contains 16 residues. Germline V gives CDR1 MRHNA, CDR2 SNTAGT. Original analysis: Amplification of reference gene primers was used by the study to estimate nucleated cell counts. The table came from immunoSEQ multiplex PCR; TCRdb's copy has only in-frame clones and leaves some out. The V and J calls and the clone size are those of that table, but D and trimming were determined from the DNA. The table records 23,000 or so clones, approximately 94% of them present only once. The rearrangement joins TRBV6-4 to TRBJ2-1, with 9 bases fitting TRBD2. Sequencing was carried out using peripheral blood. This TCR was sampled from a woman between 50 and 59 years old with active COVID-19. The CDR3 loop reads CASRGVAGGPWNEQFF. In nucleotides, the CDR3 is TGTGCCAGCAGGGGGGTTGCGGGAGGGCCGTGGAATGAGCAGTTCTTC.